Listed below are T cell receptor beta chains from one sample, sequenced in a study of blood T cell repertoires in COVID-19. TCRdb's table, derived via immunoSEQ multiplex PCR, lists solely in-frame clones and lacks some. The data contain tens of thousands of clones, nearly 90% of them seen just once; the ten biggest clones take up around 3.1%. The specimen was peripheral blood. These receptors were obtained from a man aged 45 to 65 with active COVID-19. Both conserved end residues are part of each CDR3. The D gene is left open where the match is weak. Size tells how often a clone was seen (once, few, many) or the class of an expanded clone, and some rows leave it out.

j_call: TRBJ1-6; d_call: TRBD1; clone_size: -; v_call: TRBV12-5; cdr3_aa: CASGLVVGTVYPPLHF; cdr3_nt: TGTGCTAGTGGTTTGGTAGTCGGGACAGTATATCCACCCCTCCACTTT
j_call: TRBJ1-6; d_call: -; clone_size: -; v_call: TRBV11-2; cdr3_aa: CASSFGGVNSPLHF; cdr3_nt: TGTGCCAGCAGCTTTGGGGGGGTGAATTCACCCCTCCACTTT
j_call: TRBJ1-2; d_call: TRBD1; clone_size: once; v_call: TRBV6-5; cdr3_aa: CASSYTQTGGYTF; cdr3_nt: TGTGCCAGCAGTTACACCCAGACAGGGGGTTACACCTTC
j_call: TRBJ1-2; d_call: -; clone_size: -; v_call: TRBV5-1; cdr3_aa: CASSWGGAGGNYGYTF; cdr3_nt: TGCGCCAGCAGCTGGGGAGGTGCAGGCGGAAACTATGGCTACACCTTC
j_call: TRBJ2-7; d_call: TRBD2; clone_size: -; v_call: TRBV7-9; cdr3_aa: CASLGSGGLNEQYF; cdr3_nt: TGTGCCAGCTTAGGTAGCGGGGGCCTCAACGAGCAGTACTTC
j_call: TRBJ1-6; d_call: TRBD1; clone_size: -; v_call: TRBV5-4; cdr3_aa: CASSPQGRDSPLHF; cdr3_nt: TGTGCCAGCAGCCCACAGGGGAGAGACTCACCCCTCCACTTT
j_call: TRBJ1-5; d_call: -; clone_size: -; v_call: TRBV6-4; cdr3_aa: CASSLAEGQPQHF; cdr3_nt: TGTGCCAGCAGTTTAGCCGAGGGTCAGCCCCAGCATTTT
j_call: TRBJ2-7; d_call: TRBD2; clone_size: -; v_call: TRBV6-6; cdr3_aa: CASRPGTRGEQYF; cdr3_nt: TGTGCCAGCAGGCCGGGGACTAGGGGGGAGCAGTACTTC
j_call: TRBJ1-1; d_call: -; clone_size: -; v_call: TRBV6-6; cdr3_aa: CASSYSEGQAFF; cdr3_nt: TGTGCCAGCAGTTACTCGGAGGGCCAAGCTTTCTTT
j_call: TRBJ2-2; d_call: TRBD2; clone_size: -; v_call: TRBV4-3; cdr3_aa: CASSSLAGLTRGELFF; cdr3_nt: TGCGCCAGCAGCTCCCTAGCGGGGTTAACGAGGGGGGAGCTGTTTTTT
j_call: TRBJ2-2; d_call: TRBD2; clone_size: -; v_call: TRBV2; cdr3_aa: CASMTWEGNTGELFF; cdr3_nt: TGTGCCAGCATGACGTGGGAGGGGAACACCGGGGAGCTGTTTTTT
j_call: TRBJ1-4; d_call: -; clone_size: -; v_call: TRBV29-1; cdr3_aa: CSGLSGTEKLFF; cdr3_nt: TGCAGCGGGTTATCCGGGACAGAAAAACTGTTTTTT
j_call: TRBJ1-6; d_call: -; clone_size: -; v_call: TRBV30; cdr3_aa: CAGGDAGLNNSPLHF; cdr3_nt: TGTGCCGGTGGAGATGCGGGGCTGAATAATTCACCCCTCCACTTT
j_call: TRBJ2-4; d_call: -; clone_size: -; v_call: TRBV6-6; cdr3_aa: CGARGGSTKNIQYF; cdr3_nt: TGTGGCGCTAGGGGTGGATCGACCAAAAACATTCAGTACTTC
j_call: TRBJ1-5; d_call: -; clone_size: -; v_call: TRBV7-8; cdr3_aa: CASSDGRGVQPQHF; cdr3_nt: TGTGCCAGCAGCGACGGAAGGGGCGTCCAGCCCCAGCATTTT
j_call: TRBJ2-1; d_call: TRBD2; clone_size: -; v_call: TRBV5-4; cdr3_aa: CASSGGRLRNEQFF; cdr3_nt: TGTGCCAGCAGCGGCGGGAGGCTCAGGAATGAGCAGTTCTTC
j_call: TRBJ1-1; d_call: -; clone_size: -; v_call: TRBV6-6; cdr3_aa: CAGSTHSQGNTEAFF; cdr3_nt: TGTGCCGGCAGTACACACTCTCAGGGGAACACTGAAGCTTTCTTT
j_call: TRBJ1-5; d_call: -; clone_size: -; v_call: TRBV4-1; cdr3_aa: CASSPRQSILGNQPQHF; cdr3_nt: TGCGCCAGCAGCCCGCGACAGTCCATCTTAGGCAATCAGCCCCAGCATTTT
j_call: TRBJ1-2; d_call: TRBD1; clone_size: once; v_call: TRBV12-3/TRBV12-4; cdr3_aa: CASRTGGGGYTF; cdr3_nt: TGTGCCAGCAGAACAGGGGGAGGCGGCTACACCTTC
j_call: TRBJ2-5; d_call: TRBD2; clone_size: once; v_call: TRBV15; cdr3_aa: CATSREAQETQYF; cdr3_nt: TGTGCCACCAGTCGGGAGGCTCAAGAGACCCAGTACTTC
j_call: TRBJ1-2; d_call: TRBD1; clone_size: -; v_call: TRBV10-3; cdr3_aa: CAISERQGLYGYTF; cdr3_nt: TGTGCCATCAGTGAGAGACAGGGGTTATACGGCTACACCTTC
j_call: TRBJ1-1; d_call: -; clone_size: -; v_call: TRBV20-1; cdr3_aa: CSASQSEAFF; cdr3_nt: TGCAGTGCTTCCCAATCTGAAGCTTTCTTT
j_call: TRBJ1-6; d_call: TRBD1; clone_size: -; v_call: TRBV27; cdr3_aa: CATRQGSYNSPLHF; cdr3_nt: TGTGCCACCAGACAGGGATCCTATAATTCACCCCTCCACTTT
j_call: TRBJ1-2; d_call: -; clone_size: once; v_call: TRBV4-3; cdr3_aa: CASSQEVAGLAGYTF; cdr3_nt: TGCGCCAGCAGCCAAGAGGTAGCGGGCTTAGCTGGCTACACCTTC
j_call: TRBJ1-5; d_call: -; clone_size: -; v_call: TRBV18; cdr3_aa: CASSPGQPNQPQHF; cdr3_nt: TGTGCCAGCTCACCTGGACAACCCAATCAGCCCCAGCATTTT
j_call: TRBJ1-2; d_call: TRBD1; clone_size: -; v_call: TRBV12-3/TRBV12-4; cdr3_aa: CATSRGDRVGYTF; cdr3_nt: TGTGCCACCTCGAGGGGGGACAGGGTTGGCTACACCTTC
j_call: TRBJ2-1; d_call: -; clone_size: -; v_call: TRBV20-1; cdr3_aa: CSASRWSSYNEQFF; cdr3_nt: TGCAGTGCTAGTAGGTGGAGCTCCTACAATGAGCAGTTCTTC
j_call: TRBJ2-3; d_call: TRBD2; clone_size: -; v_call: TRBV18; cdr3_aa: CASSELAGETDTQYF; cdr3_nt: TGTGCCAGCTCAGAACTAGCGGGAGAAACAGATACGCAGTATTTT
j_call: TRBJ2-2; d_call: -; clone_size: -; v_call: TRBV7-8; cdr3_aa: CASSLGLGSPNTGELFF; cdr3_nt: TGTGCCAGCAGCTTAGGACTCGGGTCGCCGAACACCGGGGAGCTGTTTTTT
j_call: TRBJ2-3; d_call: TRBD2; clone_size: -; v_call: TRBV12-3/TRBV12-4; cdr3_aa: CASSFAGVGTQYF; cdr3_nt: TGTGCCAGCAGTTTTGCGGGGGTGGGTACGCAGTATTTT
j_call: TRBJ1-5; d_call: -; clone_size: -; v_call: TRBV7-2; cdr3_aa: CASSFNTQPQHF; cdr3_nt: TGTGCCAGCAGCTTCAACACACAGCCCCAGCATTTT
j_call: TRBJ2-4; d_call: TRBD1; clone_size: -; v_call: TRBV7-3; cdr3_aa: CASSLRTGYSAKNIQYF; cdr3_nt: TGTGCCAGCAGCTTAAGGACAGGTTATTCGGCCAAAAACATTCAGTACTTC
j_call: TRBJ2-1; d_call: TRBD2; clone_size: -; v_call: TRBV7-9; cdr3_aa: CASRSDEGGPYNEQFF; cdr3_nt: TGTGCCAGCAGGTCTGATGAGGGAGGGCCCTACAATGAGCAGTTCTTC
j_call: TRBJ2-2; d_call: -; clone_size: -; v_call: TRBV5-1; cdr3_aa: CASSLLAASTSGELFF; cdr3_nt: TGCGCCAGCAGCTTACTGGCAGCGAGTACGTCCGGGGAGCTGTTTTTT
j_call: TRBJ1-6; d_call: -; clone_size: once; v_call: TRBV9; cdr3_aa: CASMAGATFNSPLHF; cdr3_nt: TGTGCCAGCATGGCAGGCGCCACTTTTAATTCACCCCTCCACTTT
j_call: TRBJ2-1; d_call: TRBD2; clone_size: -; v_call: TRBV11-2; cdr3_aa: CASSPTSGSLEQFF; cdr3_nt: TGTGCCAGCAGCCCGACTAGCGGGAGTCTGGAGCAGTTCTTC
j_call: TRBJ2-2; d_call: -; clone_size: -; v_call: TRBV18; cdr3_aa: CASSPPGTLNTGELFF; cdr3_nt: TGTGCCAGCTCACCACCGGGGACATTGAACACCGGGGAGCTGTTTTTT
j_call: TRBJ2-7; d_call: -; clone_size: -; v_call: TRBV21-1; cdr3_aa: CAIRDRQGAFHEQYF; cdr3_nt: TGTGCCATCCGGGATCGACAGGGTGCTTTTCACGAGCAGTACTTC
j_call: TRBJ1-5; d_call: -; clone_size: -; v_call: TRBV11-2; cdr3_aa: CASSLGDYSNQPQHF; cdr3_nt: TGTGCCAGCAGCTTAGGAGACTATAGCAATCAGCCCCAGCATTTT
j_call: TRBJ2-1; d_call: TRBD2; clone_size: once; v_call: TRBV11-2; cdr3_aa: CASSFSGSSYNEQFF; cdr3_nt: TGTGCCAGCAGCTTTAGCGGGAGCTCCTACAATGAGCAGTTCTTC
j_call: TRBJ1-5; d_call: -; clone_size: few; v_call: TRBV18; cdr3_aa: CASSPPGVYQPQHF; cdr3_nt: TGTGCCAGCTCACCACCGGGCGTTTATCAGCCCCAGCATTTT
j_call: TRBJ1-5; d_call: -; clone_size: -; v_call: TRBV6-5; cdr3_aa: CASSDSLNQPQHF; cdr3_nt: TGTGCCAGCTCAGACAGCCTCAATCAGCCCCAGCATTTT
j_call: TRBJ1-3; d_call: -; clone_size: -; v_call: TRBV11-3; cdr3_aa: CASGGASGNTIYF; cdr3_nt: TGTGCCAGCGGGGGGGCCTCTGGAAACACCATATATTTT
j_call: TRBJ2-1; d_call: TRBD2; clone_size: -; v_call: TRBV6-1; cdr3_aa: CASSELGLAGGNEQFF; cdr3_nt: TGTGCCAGCAGTGAGTTAGGACTAGCGGGAGGCAATGAGCAGTTCTTC
j_call: TRBJ2-1; d_call: -; clone_size: -; v_call: TRBV2; cdr3_aa: CASSPTTGVRVNEQFF; cdr3_nt: TGTGCCAGCTCCCCCACGACCGGAGTACGGGTTAATGAGCAGTTCTTC
j_call: TRBJ2-1; d_call: TRBD1; clone_size: -; v_call: TRBV19; cdr3_aa: CASGLRQGVDNEQFF; cdr3_nt: TGTGCCAGTGGTTTAAGACAGGGGGTCGACAATGAGCAGTTCTTC
j_call: TRBJ1-1; d_call: -; clone_size: few; v_call: TRBV9; cdr3_aa: CASSVLPKNTEAFF; cdr3_nt: TGTGCCAGCAGCGTATTACCTAAGAACACTGAAGCTTTCTTT
j_call: TRBJ2-5; d_call: -; clone_size: -; v_call: TRBV5-1; cdr3_aa: CASSFSETQYF; cdr3_nt: TGCGCCAGCAGCTTCTCAGAGACCCAGTACTTC
j_call: TRBJ2-3; d_call: -; clone_size: -; v_call: TRBV6-5; cdr3_aa: CASNLRDTQYF; cdr3_nt: TGTGCCAGCAACCTGAGAGATACGCAGTATTTT